This T cell receptor beta chain was retrieved from a study of monozygotic twins with cystic fibrosis. Trimming removed 4 bases from V and 5 bases from J; junction bases left unmatched: 12. CDR3 length: 16 residues. CDR1 is LGHNA, CDR2 YSLEER, per germline. In its sample, this clone was seen a few times. Its antigen is not known. The method was immunoSEQ multiplex PCR; TCRdb's version includes in-frame clones alone and lacks a portion of them. This sample has tens of thousands of clones, with approximately 72% found just once. Study conclusions and caveats: No link emerged between shared CDR3 counts and age, concordance or severity. Nucleotide-identical clonotype sharing was significantly higher within monozygotic CF twin pairs than between unrelated CF individuals.

This chain uses TRBV4-3 with TRBJ2-7, with TRBD1 identical over 9 bases. The sequence was obtained from a girl aged 10-17 years with cystic fibrosis. The sequencing sample was made of blood. CDR3 amino acids: CASSRSSGTGGHEQYF. The CDR3 region has the DNA TGCGCCAGCAGCCGGAGTTCGGGTACAGGGGGCCACGAGCAGTACTTC.